These 9 T cell receptor beta chains came from one sample sequenced in a study of glioma-infiltrating T cells. Using RNA template, CDR3s of TCR alpha and beta were amplified with iRepertoire arm-PCR. MiXCR, applied by TCRdb to the multiplex PCR reads, yields one record per CDR3 protein. Of roughly 2,700 distinct CDR3 sequences listed, 33% are singletons. Sample: glioma tissue, nonneoplastic brain tissue, or PBMCs (not recorded which). The origin of the receptors is a human donor with low-grade glioma or glioblastoma, undergoing nonglioma brain surgery, or in good health (not recorded which).

The chain is built from TRBV4-2 and TRBJ1-5; D is possibly TRBD1 (6 bases). V shed 2 bases and J shed 3 bases, with 14 bases lying between them. The CDR3 has 16 residues. Germline CDR1 is LGHNA and CDR2 is YNFKEQ. The DNA for the CDR3 is TGTGCCAGCAGCCAAACCCCGGGACAAAACAATCAGCCCCAGCATTTT. It codes for CASSQTPGQNNQPQHF.

This clonotype is classed as medium-sized. The rearrangement uses TRBV7-2 and TRBJ1-1; 7 bases map to TRBD1. The CDR3 covers 15 residues. With V trimmed by 5 bases and J by 1 base, 7 bases remained unmatched. Germline V CDR1 and CDR2: SGHTA, FQGNSA. The CDR3 nucleotides read TGTGCCAGCAGCCGGGGGGGACAGCGGAACACTGAAGCTTTCTTT. This translates into CASSRGGQRNTEAFF.

In this sample, this clonotype turned up a few times. CDR3 nucleotides: TGTGCCAGCAGTTACCCGCCCTTCCCTAGCGGGGGGGCAGAACTGGGTGAGCAGTTCTTC. Residues: CASSYPPFPSGGAELGEQFF. V gene TRBV6-2 or TRBV6-3 combines with J gene TRBJ2-1; 12 bases map to TRBD2. Germline trimming cut 2 bases from V and 9 bases from J; bases unmatched to any gene: 20. This CDR3 is 20 amino acids long. The germline gives CDR1 MNHEY, CDR2 SVGEGT.

The chain carries TRBV6-1 and TRBJ2-3; D unclear. The germline V and J ends were trimmed by 11 bases and 6 bases, with 21 bases remaining between them. The V gene's germline CDR1 is MNHNS and CDR2 SASEGT. The CDR3 covers 14 residues. CDR3 nucleotide sequence: TGTGCCCTCAGTTCCTCTTTTTGGACCGATACGCAGTATTTT. Its protein product is CALSSSFWTDTQYF.

This clonotype was observed at least ten times. Being one base from a much bigger clone, this may be a read error. The V gene is TRBV12-3 or TRBV12-4, the J gene TRBJ1-3; no firm D call. The CDR3 has 15 amino acids. CDR3 in amino acids: CASSRLSGSGSTIYF. The CDR3 DNA follows: TGTGCCAGCAGCCGACTCAGCGGGTCTGGAAGCACCATATATTTT.

This clonotype was counted many times. V gene TRBV12-3 or TRBV12-4 combines with J gene TRBJ2-3, with 8 bases fitting TRBD1. There are 13 residues in the CDR3. After removal of 4 bases from V and 6 bases from J, the junction contained 3 bases not matched to a gene. As DNA, the CDR3 is TGTGCCAGCAGTTCTACAGGGGGGGATACGCAGTATTTT. This translates into CASSSTGGDTQYF.

This clonotype is categorized as large (0.1 to 1%). The chain employs TRBV20-1 and TRBJ1-2; TRBD1 might be the D (6 bases). This CDR3 contains 15 residues. Germline values: CDR1 DFQATT, CDR2 SNEGSKA (reference sequence). V was clipped by 6 bases and J by 5 bases, with 22 bases between them. In DNA, the CDR3 is TGCAGTGCCCGCCCACAGGGCCGGTACCTGTATGGCTACACCTTC. It translates to CSARPQGRYLYGYTF.

Details on this clonotype: A much larger clone lies a single base off, so this may be a read error. V is TRBV12-3 or TRBV12-4 and J is TRBJ1-2; tentatively, D is TRBD1 (5 bases). The CDR3 is made up of 15 amino acids. V was trimmed by 7 bases and J by 4 bases, leaving 19 bases between them. The CDR3 DNA is TGTGCCAGCAAGAGAAACCGGGGCAGCCGCTATGGCTACACCTTC. Residues: CASKRNRGSRYGYTF.

This clonotype was observed once. The chain joins TRBV27 to TRBJ2-1; TRBD2 is a possible D gene (6 bases). Germline loops: CDR1 MNHEY, CDR2 SMNVEV (reference sequence). This CDR3 has 15 amino acids. Trimming removed 10 bases at V and 9 bases at J, with 25 bases between. The chain's CDR3 is CANIINSGAAAEQFF. The CDR3 region has the DNA TGTGCCAACATCATAAATAGCGGTGCTGCCGCTGAGCAGTTCTTC.